The 9 T cell receptor beta chains below were found in one sample sequenced in a study of cytomegalovirus exposure and HLA in healthy donors. The primer mix had 60 Vbeta and 13 Jbeta primers. TCRdb's table, derived via immunoSEQ multiplex PCR, lists solely in-frame clones and lacks some. Of some 250,000 clones in the sample, around 80% were seen once. The sequenced sample consisted of PBMCs. All receptors derive from a woman in her fifties or sixties in good health and CMV-seropositive.

The chain uses TRBV29-1 and TRBJ2-1; TRBD2 matches at 11 bases. Germline V gives CDR1 SQVTM, CDR2 ANQGSEA. The CDR3 has 17 amino acids. The J segment lost 2 bases and the V segment lost 3 bases, leaving 9 bases of the junction unmatched. The chain's CDR3 is CSVEAYAGLAAYNEQFF. The CDR3 DNA reads TGCAGCGTTGAGGCGTACGCGGGACTAGCGGCCTACAATGAGCAGTTCTTC.

This rearrangement joins TRBV7-3 to TRBJ2-3; 8 bases agree with TRBD1. Trimming cost V 6 bases and J 3 bases; bases outside gene matches: 5. The CDR3 is 14 amino acids. Germline values: CDR1 SGHTA, CDR2 FQGTGA. The CDR3 sequence: CASSLDRDTDTQYF. The CDR3 nucleotides are TGTGCCAGCAGTCTGGACAGGGATACAGATACGCAGTATTTT.

This rearrangement joins TRBV28 to TRBJ2-5; weak D call: TRBD2 (6 bases). The J call is uncertain, as TRBJ2-7 better fits the DNA end. The germline V gene has CDR1 MDHEN and CDR2 SYDVKM. The CDR3 runs to 14 residues. The DNA for the CDR3 is TGTGCCAGCAGCCTTACAGCGGGCACCTACGAGCAGTACTTC. Its protein is CASSLTAGTYEQYF.

This clone has only a few counts. The gene calls are TRBV5-4 and TRBJ1-1; D ambiguous. V was cut by 3 bases and J by 4 bases, with 16 bases left in between. Germline CDR1 and CDR2: SGHNT and YYREEE (reference sequence). There are 15 residues in the CDR3. DNA of the CDR3: TGTGCCAGCAGCTCTGGACGGGGAAAGGGCACTGAAGCTTTCTTT. This gives the protein CASSSGRGKGTEAFF.

This rearrangement joins TRBV28 to TRBJ1-2; 11 bases are shared with TRBD1. Germline V CDR1 and CDR2: MDHEN, SYDVKM. This CDR3 region has 14 residues. V dropped 11 bases and J dropped 5; count of bases not matched to a gene: 10. The CDR3 spells CALRKGTGGYGYTF. The CDR3 DNA reads TGTGCCCTCCGAAAGGGGACAGGGGGGTATGGCTACACCTTC.

This chain joins TRBV6-5 and TRBJ2-7; tentatively, D is TRBD1 (6 bases). With 0 bases removed from V and 4 bases from J, the gap between germline ends came to 10 bases. The germline CDR1 and CDR2 sequences are MNHEY and SVGAGI. There are 14 residues in the CDR3. CDR3 amino acids: CASSYSWTAYEQYF. CDR3 DNA sequence: TGTGCCAGCAGTTACTCTTGGACAGCTTACGAGCAGTACTTC.

The V call is TRBV9, the J call TRBJ1-2; TRBD1 matches 7 bases. The CDR3 totals 15 residues. Germline V lookup: CDR1 SGDLS, CDR2 YYNGEE. Trimming took 0 bases from V and 5 from J; bases not matched to a gene: 7. CDR3 in DNA: TGTGCCAGCAGCGTAGCGGCAGGGGGTGCGTATGGCTACACCTTC. Protein: CASSVAAGGAYGYTF.

A single count supports this clone. The chain links TRBV5-1 to TRBJ2-1, with 8 bases identical to TRBD2. This CDR3 spans 16 amino acids. The trim removed 1 base at V and 4 bases at J, leaving 7 bases unmatched. The germline CDR1 and CDR2 sequences are SGHRS and YFSETQ. In DNA, the CDR3 is TGCGCCAGCAGCTTGATTAGCGGGACGAGTTACAATGAGCAGTTCTTC. This sequence encodes CASSLISGTSYNEQFF.

V usage is TRBV5-1 and J usage is TRBJ2-1; 9 bases line up with TRBD1. J gave up 4 bases and V 4 bases, and 3 bases lay outside the gene matches. The CDR3 is 14 amino acids. Germline V gene sequence: CDR1 SGHRS, CDR2 YFSETQ. The CDR3 coding sequence is TGCGCCAGCAGCGGACAGGGGACTTACAATGAGCAGTTCTTC. Translating it yields CASSGQGTYNEQFF.